A selection of T cell receptor beta chains follows, all from one sample in a study of blood T cell repertoires in COVID-19. Here immunoSEQ multiplex PCR was the method, and the copy in TCRdb shows in-frame clones only, minus some. Here the sample spans roughly 220,000 clones, around 86% being singletons. Sequenced: peripheral blood. The receptors come from a woman aged 80 or over with COVID-19, enrolled during active disease. CDR3s include the opening cysteine and the closing phenylalanine or tryptophan. Fields, in order: J gene, clone size, D gene, V gene, CDR3 protein, CDR3 DNA. A D gene is named only where the DNA matches it firmly. Size tells how often a clone was seen (once, few, many) or the class of an expanded clone, and some rows leave it out.

J gene: TRBJ2-1
clone size: NA
D gene: TRBD2
V gene: TRBV7-2
CDR3 protein: CASSPRPSGGDNEQFF
CDR3 DNA: TGTGCCAGCAGTCCGAGGCCTAGCGGGGGAGACAATGAGCAGTTCTTC

J gene: TRBJ2-2
clone size: once
D gene: NA
V gene: TRBV6-5
CDR3 protein: CATTRQTGGTGELFF
CDR3 DNA: TGTGCCACAACTAGACAGACCGGGGGCACCGGGGAGCTGTTTTTT

J gene: TRBJ1-1
clone size: NA
D gene: NA
V gene: TRBV7-9
CDR3 protein: CASSLRSATEAFF
CDR3 DNA: TGTGCCAGCAGCTTACGAAGCGCCACTGAAGCTTTCTTT

J gene: TRBJ1-1
clone size: NA
D gene: NA
V gene: TRBV7-9
CDR3 protein: CASSFSVRGTEAFF
CDR3 DNA: TGTGCCAGCAGCTTTTCAGTCCGGGGCACTGAAGCTTTCTTT

J gene: TRBJ1-6
clone size: NA
D gene: NA
V gene: TRBV14
CDR3 protein: CASSQGGPIRGNSPLHF
CDR3 DNA: TGTGCCAGCAGCCAAGGCGGGCCGATTAGAGGGAATTCACCCCTCCACTTT

J gene: TRBJ1-4
clone size: NA
D gene: NA
V gene: TRBV4-1
CDR3 protein: CASSQQYADEEEKLFF
CDR3 DNA: TGCGCCAGCAGCCAACAGTATGCAGACGAGGAGGAAAAACTGTTTTTT

J gene: TRBJ2-2
clone size: NA
D gene: TRBD1
V gene: TRBV5-4
CDR3 protein: CASSPTPDRVNTGELFF
CDR3 DNA: TGTGCCAGCAGCCCCACACCCGACAGGGTGAACACCGGGGAGCTGTTTTTT

J gene: TRBJ2-7
clone size: NA
D gene: TRBD2
V gene: TRBV6-4
CDR3 protein: CASSPSGAGRQYF
CDR3 DNA: TGTGCCAGCAGTCCTAGCGGGGCAGGACGGCAGTACTTC

J gene: TRBJ2-4
clone size: NA
D gene: TRBD2
V gene: TRBV5-4
CDR3 protein: CASSNLLLAGGPENIQYF
CDR3 DNA: TGTGCCAGCAGCAACCTTCTTTTAGCGGGGGGGCCTGAAAACATTCAGTACTTC

J gene: TRBJ2-1
clone size: NA
D gene: NA
V gene: TRBV5-1
CDR3 protein: CASSFRPVNEQFF
CDR3 DNA: TGCGCCAGCAGCTTCAGGCCGGTCAATGAGCAGTTCTTC

J gene: TRBJ2-1
clone size: NA
D gene: TRBD2
V gene: TRBV19
CDR3 protein: CASSKLGTSVNEQFF
CDR3 DNA: TGTGCCAGTAGTAAACTTGGGACTAGCGTCAATGAGCAGTTCTTC

J gene: TRBJ2-7
clone size: NA
D gene: NA
V gene: TRBV21-1
CDR3 protein: CASSKSPNFYEQYF
CDR3 DNA: TGTGCCAGCAGCAAATCCCCAAACTTCTACGAGCAGTACTTC

J gene: TRBJ2-1
clone size: NA
D gene: TRBD1
V gene: TRBV5-1
CDR3 protein: CASSLMGQGNEQFF
CDR3 DNA: TGCGCCAGCAGCTTGATGGGACAGGGGAATGAGCAGTTCTTC

J gene: TRBJ2-7
clone size: NA
D gene: NA
V gene: TRBV11-2
CDR3 protein: CASSWGPGIFEQYF
CDR3 DNA: TGTGCCAGCAGCTGGGGGCCGGGAATTTTTGAGCAGTACTTC

J gene: TRBJ2-3
clone size: NA
D gene: TRBD1
V gene: TRBV7-8
CDR3 protein: CASTRTGMFTDTQYF
CDR3 DNA: TGTGCCAGCACCCGGACAGGGATGTTCACAGATACGCAGTATTTT